These 27 T cell receptor beta chains originate from one sample sequenced in a study of blood T cell repertoires in COVID-19. Profiled with immunoSEQ multiplex PCR; TCRdb holds only in-frame clones, not every one. This table has hundreds of thousands of clones, 80% to 85% appearing once. The sequencing input was peripheral blood. These receptors were collected from an older woman with active or convalescent COVID-19.

DNA for the CDR3: TGTGCCAGCAGCTTCGACCCGGGACTAGCGGGGGGGAGGTGGTCCCATACGCAGTATTTT. Protein: CASSFDPGLAGGRWSHTQYF. The J gene is TRBJ2-3, the V gene TRBV6-2 or TRBV6-3; 16 bases align to TRBD2. The CDR3 is made up of 20 amino acids. With V trimmed by 6 bases and J by 7 bases, 19 bases remained unmatched. Germline assignment: CDR1 MNHEY and CDR2 SVGEGT.

In regard to this clone: This sample also contains other DNA sequences that code for the same CDR3. The chain has TRBV5-4 and TRBJ2-5, with 7 nucleotides matching TRBD1. Germline V CDR1 and CDR2: SGHNT, YYREEE (reference sequence). The CDR3 runs 13 residues. The trim removed 2 bases at V and 3 bases at J, leaving 1 base unmatched. As DNA, the CDR3 is TGTGCCAGCAGCTTCACAGGGGAAGAGACCCAGTACTTC. It specifies CASSFTGEETQYF.

As concerns this clone: A read error may account for a junction end that differs from germline. The rearrangement joins TRBV7-7 to TRBJ2-5; perhaps TRBD2 as D (5 bases). The CDR3 is made up of 13 amino acids. Germline CDR1 SSHAT, CDR2 FNYEAQ (reference sequence). In DNA, the CDR3 is TGTGCTAGCAGCTCCGGGGATGTGGAGACCCAGTACTTC. It specifies CASSSGDVETQYF.

The sample holds one count of this clone. V is TRBV13 and J is TRBJ2-5, with 9 bases matching TRBD2. With 5 bases clipped from V and 5 bases from J, the junction kept 15 bases outside the gene matches. Germline CDR1 is PRHDT and CDR2 is FYEKMQ (reference sequence). The CDR3 spans 17 residues. Here the CDR3 DNA reads TGTGCCAGCAGCCCCGTAGGAGCGGGGGGCCGGGGGGAGACCCAGTACTTC. Encoded protein: CASSPVGAGGRGETQYF.

This clone was seen only once. The chain uses TRBV3-1 (or the pseudogene TRBV3-2) and TRBJ2-4; TRBD2 aligns across 8 bases. Germline CDR1 and CDR2: LGHDT and YNNKEL (reference sequence). Germline trimming cut 4 bases from V and 10 bases from J; bases unmatched to any gene: 21. The CDR3 consists of 18 residues. The CDR3, as DNA: TGTGCCAGCAGCCCGGTGACGGGGGGGCCGTGGTCCAAAGGAATTCAGTACTTC. The encoded protein is CASSPVTGGPWSKGIQYF.

This clone was detected once. The V gene is TRBV21-1, the J gene TRBJ1-2; the table gives TRBD1 as D, unverified against the DNA. TRBV21-1 is tagged as a pseudogene. There are 15 residues in the CDR3. The DNA for the CDR3 is TGTGCCAGCAGCGCAAAATACAGGCGCATCTATGGCTACACCTTC. Protein sequence: CASSAKYRRIYGYTF.

The chain couples TRBV21-1 to TRBJ2-7; TRBD2 is the table's D call, not checked against the DNA. TRBV21-1 is shown as a pseudogene. The CDR3 consists of 13 residues. The CDR3 region is CASSKEKDYEQYF. For the CDR3, the DNA is TGTGCCAGCAGCAAGGAGAAAGACTACGAGCAGTACTTC.

The chain has TRBV5-4 and TRBJ1-1, with TRBD1 as a possible D gene (5 bases). The CDR3 totals 16 residues. CDR1 and CDR2 (germline): SGHNT, YYREEE (reference sequence). V was trimmed by 6 bases and J by 6 bases, leaving 24 bases between them. DNA of the CDR3: TGTGCCAGCACCTTTAGGAGGGAGAAGAGGACATCTGAAGCTTTCTTT. Amino acids: CASTFRREKRTSEAFF.

V and J are TRBV5-1 and TRBJ2-3, with 8 bases fitting TRBD2. The CDR3 contains 14 residues. V dropped 5 bases and J dropped 6; count of bases not matched to a gene: 8. Germline assignment: CDR1 SGHRS and CDR2 YFSETQ. As DNA, the CDR3 is TGCGCCAGCAGAGAGCCGGGGGGGCCGGATACGCAGTATTTT. Translating it yields CASREPGGPDTQYF.

This chain joins TRBV18 and TRBJ1-4; 9 bases map to TRBD1. The CDR3 has 17 residues. The J segment lost 2 bases and the V segment lost 0 bases, leaving 4 bases of the junction unmatched. Germline V gene data show CDR1 as KGHSH and CDR2 as LQKENI. This CDR3 reads CASSPPGQGGTNEKLFF. CDR3 DNA sequence: TGTGCCAGCTCACCACCGGGACAGGGAGGGACTAATGAAAAACTGTTTTTT.

The chain couples TRBV10-3 to TRBJ1-5; TRBD1 might be the D (6 bases). The CDR3 length is 14 residues. Germline CDR1 ENHRY, CDR2 SYGVKD. V lost 5 bases to trimming and J lost 5 bases, with 13 bases between them. In DNA, the CDR3 is TGTGCCATCAGTCGACAGTCAGGGGATCAGCCCCAGCATTTT. Its protein product is CAISRQSGDQPQHF.

This clone was seen once. V and J are TRBV27 and TRBJ2-5, with D possibly matching TRBD2 (5 bases). This CDR3 has 16 amino acids. V was cut by 6 bases and J by 1 base, with 18 bases left in between. The V gene's germline CDR1 is MNHEY and CDR2 SMNVEV (reference sequence). This CDR3 is CASSQPGSPVQETQYF. The CDR3, as DNA: TGTGCCAGCAGCCAGCCGGGGTCGCCGGTCCAAGAGACCCAGTACTTC.

The chain links TRBV3-1 (or the pseudogene TRBV3-2) to TRBJ1-6; no definite D call. Trimming removed 2 bases at V and 7 bases at J, with 3 bases between. This CDR3 region has 12 residues. Germline loops: CDR1 LGHDT, CDR2 YNNKEL (reference sequence). For the CDR3, the DNA is TGTGCCAGCAGCCAACTAAATTCACCCCTCCACTTT. Protein sequence: CASSQLNSPLHF.

V gene TRBV6-5 combines with J gene TRBJ1-3, with a possible D match to TRBD1 (5 bases). V was cut by 11 bases and J by 1 base, with 18 bases left in between. The CDR3 runs 15 residues. In germline, CDR1 is MNHEY, CDR2 SVGAGI. The CDR3 is CAVDLGGTSGNTIYF. CDR3 DNA: TGTGCCGTCGACCTGGGGGGAACTTCTGGAAACACCATATATTTT.

This chain connects TRBV19 to TRBJ1-2, with TRBD1 matching over 7 bases. The V gene's germline CDR1 is LNHDA and CDR2 SQIVND (reference sequence). Trimming removed 5 bases from V and 2 bases from J; junction bases left unmatched: 5. CDR3 length equals 14 residues. The CDR3 loop is CASSLEQGNYGYTF. Here the CDR3 DNA reads TGTGCCAGTAGTTTGGAACAGGGGAACTATGGCTACACCTTC.

V gene TRBV7-9 combines with J gene TRBJ2-6; D is perhaps TRBD1 (7 bases). Trimming shortened V by 7 bases and J by 0 bases, and 13 bases separated the two germline ends. The CDR3 contains 16 residues. Germline loops: CDR1 SEHNR, CDR2 FQNEAQ (reference sequence). The DNA for the CDR3 is TGTGCCAGCACCCAGGGGGGCAGCTCTGGGGCCAACGTCCTGACTTTC. This translates into CASTQGGSSGANVLTF.

This clone was seen many times. In DNA form, the CDR3 reads TGCGCCAGCAGCCAGGCTTACAGGGGCAGGACTGAAGCTTTCTTT. It is translated as CASSQAYRGRTEAFF. This chain joins TRBV4-1 and TRBJ1-1; 7 bases match TRBD1. The V gene's germline CDR1 is MGHRA and CDR2 YSYEKL. The CDR3 has 15 amino acids. With V trimmed by 3 bases and J by 5 bases, 9 bases remained unmatched.

Here the CDR3 DNA reads TGTGCCAGCAGCCCTACAGGGGCCATAATCCGCTCTGGAAACACCATATATTTT. Protein: CASSPTGAIIRSGNTIYF. The V and J genes are TRBV9 and TRBJ1-3; 7 nucleotides agree with TRBD1. The CDR3 is made up of 18 amino acids. The germline V gene encodes CDR1 SGDLS and CDR2 YYNGEE. J lost 0 bases, V lost 4 bases, and 13 bases had no gene match.

V is TRBV7-9 and J is TRBJ2-5; 8 bases fit TRBD1. J was trimmed by 5 bases and V by 5 bases; bases with no gene match: 10. The CDR3 is 15 residues long. Germline CDR1 SEHNR, CDR2 FQNEAQ (reference sequence). In DNA form, the CDR3 reads TGTGCCAGCAGCATTGGACAGGGTGGCTTGGAGACCCAGTACTTC. Protein: CASSIGQGGLETQYF.

This clone was recorded only once. In the same sample, other DNA sequences code for this CDR3. The chain combines TRBV3-1 (or the pseudogene TRBV3-2) with TRBJ1-5, with D unclear. V was shortened by 1 base and J by 7 bases, with 5 bases between the two germline ends. Germline lookup yields CDR1 LGHDT and CDR2 YNNKEL (reference sequence). This CDR3 spans 12 amino acids. In nucleotides, the CDR3 is TGTGCCAGCAGCCAAGGCGGACAGCCCCAGCATTTT. It is translated as CASSQGGQPQHF.

J is TRBJ2-3 and V is TRBV4-3; D remains unclear. V shed 0 bases and J shed 7 bases, with 11 bases lying between them. CDR3 length: 14 amino acids. Per the germline V gene, CDR1 is LGHNA and CDR2 is YSLEER. For the CDR3, the DNA is TGCGCCAGCAGCCAAGATCTGGCTCTGAATACGCAGTATTTT. Amino acid sequence: CASSQDLALNTQYF.

V is TRBV5-4 and J is TRBJ1-5, with TRBD1 identical over 9 bases. Germline values: CDR1 SGHNT, CDR2 YYREEE (reference sequence). V dropped 9 bases and J dropped 7; count of bases not matched to a gene: 8. The CDR3 contains 13 residues. The CDR3 nucleotides read TGTGCCACACAACAGGGGGCTGGGCAGCCCCAGCATTTT. It translates to CATQQGAGQPQHF.

This chain joins TRBV28 and TRBJ1-1; TRBD1 might be the D (6 bases). Trimming removed 10 bases at V and 0 bases at J, with 12 bases between. The CDR3 is made up of 13 amino acids. The germline V gene has CDR1 MDHEN and CDR2 SYDVKM. The CDR3 here is CATRTVMNTEAFF. The CDR3, as DNA: TGTGCCACTAGGACAGTAATGAACACTGAAGCTTTCTTT.

The rearrangement joins TRBV27 to TRBJ2-1, with no clear D. This CDR3 has 13 amino acids. Germline CDR1 is MNHEY and CDR2 is SMNVEV (reference sequence). The V gene lost 6 bases and the J gene lost 1 base, with 7 bases spanning the gap. CDR3 bases: TGTGCCAGCAGCCAGGCGTCCTACAATGAGCAGTTCTTC. Protein sequence: CASSQASYNEQFF.

This clone occurred a few times. The V call is TRBV6-2 or TRBV6-3, the J call TRBJ2-2, with D possibly TRBD2 on 5 matching bases. Trimming pared 3 bases from V and 4 bases from J, leaving 12 bases between. The CDR3 is 15 residues long. Germline-derived CDR1 and CDR2 are MNHEY and SVGEGT. The CDR3 coding sequence is TGTGCCAGCAGTTATTTCGGACTGCGCACCGGGGAGCTGTTTTTT. It yields the protein CASSYFGLRTGELFF.

V is TRBV5-1 and J is TRBJ1-2; the match to TRBD1 covers 7 bases. Germline CDR1 is SGHRS and CDR2 is YFSETQ. After removal of 4 bases from V and 3 bases from J, the junction contained 3 bases not matched to a gene. The CDR3 extends over 13 amino acids. Here the CDR3 reads CASSEDRDYGYTF. The CDR3 nucleotides read TGCGCCAGCAGCGAAGACAGGGACTATGGCTACACCTTC.

The chain combines TRBV6-5 with TRBJ1-2; D might be TRBD1 (6 bases). The ends were cut back, 4 bases at V and 6 bases at J, with 15 bases in the middle. CDR1 and CDR2 from the germline V gene are MNHEY and SVGAGI. The CDR3 loop spans 14 amino acids. DNA for the CDR3: TGTGCCAGCAGTTCTCCCGGGACATTTAATGGCTACACCTTC. Encoded protein: CASSSPGTFNGYTF.